Below are 30 T cell receptor beta chains sequenced from a single sample in a study of T cell repertoires in cytomegalovirus infection. TCRdb re-called the reads with MiXCR, one entry per CDR3 protein. Of approximately 260,000 distinct CDR3 sequences listed, 15% to 20% are singletons. Input material: CD8+ T cells from PBMCs. These TCRs come from a human donor in good health (CMV status not recorded). Some clones in this sample may be carry-over from other donors' samples.

This clonotype was seen ten or more times. The chain is built from TRBV7-9 and TRBJ2-1, with a possible D match to TRBD1 (5 bases). Germline CDR1 reads SEHNR; CDR2 reads FQNEAQ (reference sequence). V dropped 6 bases and J dropped 0 bases, with 12 bases sitting between them. The CDR3 is 15 amino acids. CDR3 coding DNA: TGTGCCAGCAGGATGACAGTGAGCTCCTACAATGAGCAGTTCTTC. Translation: CASRMTVSSYNEQFF.

The chain uses TRBV12-5 and TRBJ2-1; D is unresolved. CDR3 length: 11 amino acids. The germline V and J ends were trimmed by 4 bases and 10 bases, with 8 bases remaining between them. Germline CDR1 reads LGHNT; CDR2 reads FRNRAP. CDR3 sequence (DNA): TGTGCTAGTGGTTCTGCGGTGGAGCAGTTCTTC. As protein: CASGSAVEQFF.

The rearrangement links TRBV20-1 to TRBJ2-7, with TRBD1 matching 8 bases. Germline loops: CDR1 DFQATT, CDR2 SNEGSKA (reference sequence). CDR3 size: 16 residues. V lost 0 bases and J lost 1; bases outside the gene matches: 8. The CDR3 DNA sequence: TGCAGTGCTAGAGATCTACAGACAGGGGATTCCTACGAGCAGTACTTC. The encoded protein is CSARDLQTGDSYEQYF.

This clonotype showed up just a few times. The V and J genes are TRBV7-6 and TRBJ2-3, with 9 bases aligning to TRBD2. V lost 1 base to trimming and J lost 6 bases; unmatched junction nucleotides: 8. CDR1 SGHVS and CDR2 FNYEAQ come from the germline V gene. The CDR3 runs 16 residues. CDR3 DNA: TGTGCCAGCAGCTTAGGACTAGCGGCCGTCTCGGATACGCAGTATTTT. Its protein is CASSLGLAAVSDTQYF.

V is TRBV5-1 and J is TRBJ2-3; no definite D call. Trimming removed 3 bases at V and 2 bases at J, with 16 bases between. The germline CDR1 and CDR2 sequences are SGHRS and YFSETQ. CDR3 length: 16 amino acids. CDR3 nucleotide sequence: TGCGCCAGCAGCTCACGGGCCGTTGTCTACACAGATACGCAGTATTTT. Its translation is CASSSRAVVYTDTQYF. The variable domain in full, with the rest retrieved from reference TRBV5-1 and TRBJ2-3, is KAGVTQTPRYLIKTRGQQVTLSCSPISGHRSVSWYQQTPGQGLQFLFEYFSETQRNKGNFPGRFSGRQFSNSRSEMNVSTLELGDSALYLCASSSRAVVYTDTQYFGPGTRLTVL.

This clonotype has more than one count but fewer than ten. V usage is TRBV19 and J usage is TRBJ2-1; a possible D gene is TRBD1 (5 bases). The V end was cut by 9 bases, the J end by 3 bases, with 12 bases between. This CDR3 is 13 amino acids long. The germline V gene encodes CDR1 LNHDA and CDR2 SQIVND (reference sequence). CDR3 in DNA: TGTGCCAGCACAGGTTCCCTCTACAATGAGCAGTTCTTC. Its translation is CASTGSLYNEQFF.

This clonotype was seen ten or more times. V gene TRBV10-3 combines with J gene TRBJ2-7, with 7 bases matching TRBD1. Germline lookup yields CDR1 ENHRY and CDR2 SYGVKD. Trimming removed 6 bases from V and 0 bases from J; junction bases left unmatched: 11. This CDR3 has 16 residues. This CDR3 reads CAISRNRTGPSYEQYF. CDR3 nucleotides: TGTGCCATCAGCAGAAATAGGACAGGTCCCTCCTACGAGCAGTACTTC.

The genes are TRBV4-1 and TRBJ2-7; TRBD1 aligns across 7 bases. Germline V gene data show CDR1 as MGHRA and CDR2 as YSYEKL. V lost 0 bases to trimming and J lost 2 bases; unmatched junction nucleotides: 4. This CDR3 contains 15 residues. CDR3 amino acids: CASSQDGQGAYEQYF. Written as DNA, the CDR3 is TGCGCCAGCAGCCAAGATGGCCAGGGGGCCTACGAGCAGTACTTC.

At least ten counts were recorded for this clonotype. The chain is built from TRBV7-9 and TRBJ1-1, with a possible D match to TRBD1 (5 bases). This CDR3 is 15 amino acids long. Deletions cut 1 base from V and 6 bases from J, with 15 bases between. CDR1 SEHNR and CDR2 FQNEAQ come from the germline V gene (reference sequence). Here the CDR3 DNA reads TGTGCCAGCAGCTTAGGAACAGGCCCGAGCGCTGAAGCTTTCTTT. Its protein is CASSLGTGPSAEAFF.

V usage is TRBV14 and J usage is TRBJ1-6; 9 bases match TRBD1. Germline assignment: CDR1 SGHDN and CDR2 FVKESK. Germline trimming cut 4 bases from V and 8 bases from J; bases unmatched to any gene: 6. This CDR3 spans 15 amino acids. DNA for the CDR3: TGTGCCAGCAGCCCCGAGGGGACAGGGCATTCACCCCTCCACTTT. Encoded protein: CASSPEGTGHSPLHF.

The table lists this clonotype with many counts. V usage is TRBV4-1 and J usage is TRBJ1-1, with 9 bases identical to TRBD1. The CDR3 loop spans 15 amino acids. The germline V gene has CDR1 MGHRA and CDR2 YSYEKL. V gave up 0 bases and J gave up 4 bases; unmatched junction bases: 3. This CDR3 reads CASSQEQGATTEAFF. DNA for the CDR3: TGCGCCAGCAGCCAAGAACAGGGGGCGACCACTGAAGCTTTCTTT.

This clonotype was seen at least ten times. The V gene is TRBV7-9, the J gene TRBJ2-6, with 8 bases aligning to TRBD1. Looked up from germline, CDR1 is SEHNR and CDR2 is FQNEAQ (reference sequence). This CDR3 contains 15 residues. After removal of 8 bases from V and 0 bases from J, the junction contained 3 bases not matched to a gene. In DNA, the CDR3 is TGTGCCAGCCAGGGGGCTTACTCTGGGGCCAACGTCCTGACTTTC. Amino acids: CASQGAYSGANVLTF.

This clonotype was observed a few times. The gene calls are TRBV19 and TRBJ2-7; 7 bases agree with TRBD2. After removal of 8 bases from V and 6 bases from J, the junction contained 13 bases not matched to a gene. The CDR3 loop spans 14 amino acids. The germline V gene has CDR1 LNHDA and CDR2 SQIVND (reference sequence). CDR3 protein: CASGGPAGDGEQYF. The CDR3 nucleotides read TGTGCCAGTGGAGGCCCGGCGGGGGACGGCGAGCAGTACTTC.

The chain links TRBV28 to TRBJ2-3; no reliable D call. CDR3 length: 13 residues. V lost 10 bases and J 2 bases, leaving 13 bases between the germline ends. The germline gives CDR1 MDHEN, CDR2 SYDVKM. Here the CDR3 DNA reads TGTGCCACCGGCGATGGGGACACAGATACGCAGTATTTT. Protein product: CATGDGDTDTQYF.

This clonotype was recorded many times. The chain employs TRBV7-2 and TRBJ2-2; 10 positions match TRBD2. Germline V gene sequence: CDR1 SGHTA, CDR2 FQGNSA. There are 16 residues in the CDR3. V lost 1 base, J lost 6 bases, and 5 bases stayed unmatched. The chain's CDR3 is CASSLVLAGDPGELFF. CDR3 sequence (DNA): TGTGCCAGCAGCTTAGTCCTAGCGGGGGACCCCGGGGAGCTGTTTTTT.

The chain is built from TRBV29-1 and TRBJ1-1, with D hard to call. V dropped 7 bases and J dropped 6 bases, with 15 bases sitting between them. Germline values: CDR1 SQVTM, CDR2 ANQGSEA. The length of the CDR3 is 12 residues. CDR3 sequence reads: CSGGRVGAEAFF. As DNA, the CDR3 is TGCAGCGGTGGGAGGGTTGGCGCTGAAGCTTTCTTT.

This clonotype has only a few counts. The chain recombines TRBV29-1 with TRBJ1-5; D uncertain. The CDR3 is 11 amino acids. V was pared by 6 bases and J by 5 bases, with 8 bases between. Germline V gene data show CDR1 as SQVTM and CDR2 as ANQGSEA. The chain's CDR3 is CSVPRDQPQHF. The CDR3 DNA is TGCAGCGTCCCCCGGGATCAGCCCCAGCATTTT.

This clonotype was counted a few times. At one end, the junction sequence differs from germline, possibly due to a read error. The genes are TRBV7-7 and TRBJ2-1, with D possibly TRBD1 on 6 matching bases. The CDR3 spans 16 residues. Germline V gives CDR1 SSHAT, CDR2 FNYEAQ (reference sequence). The CDR3 sequence: CASSHSAGESHNEQFF. The CDR3 bases are TGTGCTAGCAGCCATAGTGCAGGGGAGTCGCACAATGAGCAGTTCTTC.

Only a few counts were recorded for this clonotype. A much larger clone differs from this one at a single base, so this may be a read error. The chain is built from TRBV9 and TRBJ2-6; D ambiguous. CDR1 is SGDLS, CDR2 YYNGEE, per germline. With 5 bases removed from V and 0 bases from J, the gap between germline ends came to 3 bases. This CDR3 spans 13 amino acids. The CDR3 spells CASSDSGANVLTF. In nucleotides, the CDR3 is TGTGCCAGCAGTGACTCTGGGGCCAACGTCCTGACTTTC.

The rearrangement links TRBV5-6 to TRBJ1-1; D is ambiguous. The CDR3 has 12 residues. Trimming stripped 5 bases from V and 3 bases from J, with 8 bases between. Germline CDR1 SGHDT, CDR2 YYEEEE. As DNA, the CDR3 is TGTGCCAGCAGTTTTGAATACACTGAAGCTTTCTTT. It translates to CASSFEYTEAFF.

There are many counts of this clonotype. J is TRBJ2-5 and V is TRBV7-6; D not certain. CDR1 and CDR2 from the germline V gene are SGHVS and FNYEAQ. V lost 5 bases to trimming and J lost 5 bases, with 21 bases between them. The CDR3 spans 16 residues. This CDR3 is CASSTTPMAPSETQYF. CDR3 DNA sequence: TGTGCCAGCAGCACAACACCTATGGCACCAAGTGAGACCCAGTACTTC. Combining the CDR3 with reference TRBV7-6 and TRBJ2-5 gives the whole variable domain GAGVSQSPRYKVTKRGQDVALRCDPISGHVSLYWYRQALGQGPEFLTYFNYEAQQDKSGLPNDRFSAERPEGSISTLTIQRTEQRDSAMYRCASSTTPMAPSETQYFGPGTRLLVL.

This rearrangement joins TRBV2 to TRBJ2-5; D remains unclear. V dropped 6 bases and J dropped 5 bases, with 4 bases sitting between them. There are 10 residues in the CDR3. Looked up from germline, CDR1 is SNHLY and CDR2 is FYNNEI. CDR3 nucleotides: TGTGCCAGCAGGAAGGAGACCCAGTACTTC. Its protein product is CASRKETQYF.

This clonotype was observed at least ten times. The chain employs TRBV7-6 and TRBJ2-1; D is uncertain. The germline CDR1 and CDR2 sequences are SGHVS and FNYEAQ. V was shortened by 2 bases and J by 8 bases, with 7 bases between the two germline ends. The CDR3 loop spans 12 amino acids. DNA of the CDR3: TGTGCCAGCAGCTTAACGTTCGATGAGCAGTTCTTC. This sequence encodes CASSLTFDEQFF. The full variable domain, completed using reference TRBV7-6 and TRBJ2-1, is GAGVSQSPRYKVTKRGQDVALRCDPISGHVSLYWYRQALGQGPEFLTYFNYEAQQDKSGLPNDRFSAERPEGSISTLTIQRTEQRDSAMYRCASSLTFDEQFFGPGTRLTVL.

The V call is TRBV10-3, the J call TRBJ1-2; no clear D. CDR3 length: 13 residues. Trimming stripped 4 bases from V and 4 bases from J, with 10 bases between. Germline assignment: CDR1 ENHRY and CDR2 SYGVKD. The CDR3 here is CAISGSGAYGYTF. CDR3 bases: TGTGCCATCAGTGGCAGCGGCGCCTATGGCTACACCTTC.

This chain joins TRBV7-9 and TRBJ2-7; 8 nucleotides match TRBD2. The V gene's germline CDR1 is SEHNR and CDR2 FQNEAQ (reference sequence). V lost 0 bases and J lost 0; bases outside the gene matches: 4. The CDR3 contains 16 residues. The DNA for the CDR3 is TGTGCCAGCAGCTTAGCGACGGGGGGGGCCTCCTACGAGCAGTACTTC. Translated: CASSLATGGASYEQYF. Filled out from reference TRBV7-9 and TRBJ2-7, the complete variable domain reads DTGVSQNPRHKITKRGQNVTFRCDPISEHNRLYWYRQTLGQGPEFLTYFQNEAQLEKSRLLSDRFSAERPKGSFSTLEIQRTEQGDSAMYLCASSLATGGASYEQYFGPGTRLTVT.

This chain joins TRBV4-2 and TRBJ1-4; D remains unclear. The germline V gene encodes CDR1 LGHNA and CDR2 YNFKEQ. The V and J ends lost 4 bases and 1 base respectively, with 10 bases between them. The CDR3 totals 15 residues. CDR3 amino acids: CASSPHFRTNEKLFF. CDR3 DNA: TGTGCCAGCAGCCCACATTTTAGAACTAATGAAAAACTGTTTTTT.

This clonotype was counted many times. The rearrangement links TRBV6-5 to TRBJ1-3; no reliable D call. The CDR3 consists of 20 residues. V lost 6 bases to trimming and J lost 0 bases, with 27 bases between them. Germline CDR1 and CDR2: MNHEY and SVGAGI. The DNA of the CDR3 is TGTGCCAGCAGCGCGTTTACCCCGACTAGTGCAGGCCCCTCTGGAAACACCATATATTTT. This sequence encodes CASSAFTPTSAGPSGNTIYF.

The chain couples TRBV2 to TRBJ1-2; 7 bases fit TRBD1. CDR1 and CDR2 from the germline V gene are SNHLY and FYNNEI. This CDR3 region has 12 residues. Germline trimming cut 10 bases from V and 4 bases from J; bases unmatched to any gene: 6. This CDR3 reads CAISGTAYGYTF. In DNA, the CDR3 is TGTGCCATTTCCGGGACAGCCTATGGCTACACCTTC.

This clonotype was seen repeatedly, ten times or more. This rearrangement joins TRBV7-2 to TRBJ1-2, with 8 bases identical to TRBD1. CDR1 and CDR2 from the germline V gene are SGHTA and FQGNSA. The CDR3 is made up of 13 amino acids. The junction had 3 bases not matched to a gene; V was cut back by 1 base and J by 8 bases. CDR3 in DNA: TGTGCCAGCAGCTTAGGGACAGGGCAAGGCTACACCTTC. This sequence encodes CASSLGTGQGYTF.

CDR3 nucleotides: TGTGCCAGCAGCTTAGATTCCGGGTATGGCTACACCTTC. Amino acid sequence: CASSLDSGYGYTF. V usage is TRBV7-6 and J usage is TRBJ1-2, with D hard to call. CDR1 is SGHVS and CDR2 is FNYEAQ in the germline V gene. Trimming took off 1 base at V and 5 bases at J, with 8 bases between the two ends. The length of the CDR3 is 13 residues. The variable domain in full, with the rest retrieved from reference TRBV7-6 and TRBJ1-2, is GAGVSQSPRYKVTKRGQDVALRCDPISGHVSLYWYRQALGQGPEFLTYFNYEAQQDKSGLPNDRFSAERPEGSISTLTIQRTEQRDSAMYRCASSLDSGYGYTFGSGTRLTVV.